This T cell receptor (beta chain) was found in a study of cytomegalovirus exposure and HLA in healthy donors. Germline CDR1 SGHVS, CDR2 FNYEAQ. The CDR3 consists of 14 residues. V was clipped by 5 bases and J by 6 bases, with 13 bases between them. The PCR used 60 Vbeta and 13 Jbeta primers. Original handling: It was a later analysis that counted about 80 million unique TCR beta chains, of which 9.5 million to 14 million were shared. TCRdb keeps only in-frame clones here, not all; method: immunoSEQ multiplex PCR. V and J calls and clone size are given by that table; D and trimming were obtained from the DNA. The data hold over 120,000 clones, with approximately 80% observed a single time.

This clonotype was sampled from a woman in her sixties or seventies in good health and CMV-seropositive. Sequencing was done on a sample of PBMCs. The chain has TRBV7-6 and TRBJ1-4; D is undetermined. The DNA for the CDR3 is TGTGCCAGCAGCGCGGGCCACGCGGATGAAAAACTGTTTTTT. Translating gives CASSAGHADEKLFF.